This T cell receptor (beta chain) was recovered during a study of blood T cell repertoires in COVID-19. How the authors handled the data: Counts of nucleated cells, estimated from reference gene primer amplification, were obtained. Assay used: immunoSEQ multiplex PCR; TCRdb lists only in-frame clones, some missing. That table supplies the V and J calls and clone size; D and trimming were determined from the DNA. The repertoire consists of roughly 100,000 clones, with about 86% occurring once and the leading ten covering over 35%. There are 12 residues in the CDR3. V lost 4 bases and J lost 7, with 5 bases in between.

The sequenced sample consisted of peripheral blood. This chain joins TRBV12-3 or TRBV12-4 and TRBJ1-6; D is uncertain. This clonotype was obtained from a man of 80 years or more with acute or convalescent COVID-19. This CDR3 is CASSSPNSPLHF. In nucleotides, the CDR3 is TGTGCCAGCAGTTCCCCGAATTCACCCCTCCACTTT.